This passage covers 3 T cell receptor beta chains from one sample sequenced in a study of T cell responses to AZD1222 COVID-19 vaccine. This table comes from immunoSEQ multiplex PCR, and its TCRdb copy is limited to in-frame clones, with some not included. The table has approximately 100,000 clones, about 89% seen once. The sample here was peripheral blood, taken on day 0 of AZD1222 vaccination. Receptors originate from an adult in good health.

CDR3 amino acids: CASSPRTGHYGYTF. CDR3 DNA sequence: TGTGCCAGCAGCCCGAGAACAGGCCACTATGGCTACACCTTC. This rearrangement joins TRBV3-1 (or the pseudogene TRBV3-2) to TRBJ1-2; perhaps TRBD1 as D (5 bases). Per germline, CDR1 LGHDT and CDR2 YNNKEL (reference sequence). With 4 bases removed from V and 3 bases from J, the gap between germline ends came to 12 bases. The CDR3 extends over 14 amino acids.

This clone was observed once. The chain links TRBV6-6 to TRBJ2-3; 9 nucleotides agree with TRBD2. Germline V gives CDR1 MNHNY, CDR2 SVGAGI (reference sequence). The CDR3 spans 15 residues. The V gene end was trimmed by 6 bases and the J gene end by 2 bases; junction bases not matched to a gene: 6. The CDR3 protein is CASSGTSQATDTQYF. The CDR3 DNA reads as TGTGCCAGCAGCGGGACTAGCCAGGCCACAGATACGCAGTATTTT.

The gene calls are TRBV7-9 and TRBJ2-3; no clear D gene. Deletions cut 3 bases from V and 2 bases from J, with 12 bases between. The CDR3 runs to 15 residues. Germline V lookup: CDR1 SEHNR, CDR2 FQNEAQ (reference sequence). The CDR3 coding sequence is TGTGCCAGCAGCTTGATAGGGCTGAACACAGATACGCAGTATTTT. Its protein product is CASSLIGLNTDTQYF.